This record concerns one T cell receptor (beta chain) sequence. Its antigen is as yet unknown. One entry per CDR3 protein results from TCRdb running MiXCR on the reads. This sample has fewer than 70,000 distinct CDR3 sequences, with 63% found just once. This sample was included in a study of type 1 regulatory T cells. This CDR3 is built from 16 residues. V lost 0 bases and J lost 7; bases outside the gene matches: 10. Germline V lookup: CDR1 MGHRA, CDR2 YSYEKL. This chain uses TRBV4-1 with TRBJ2-3; 7 bases map to TRBD2. The material sequenced was cultured T cells, either the whole culture or a sorted T cell fraction (not recorded which). Regarding subset: Tr1-enriched cell product generated in vitro against host alloantigens. This sequence originates from a human donor in good health. CDR3: CASSQEAGPPTNTQYF. CDR3 coding DNA: TGCGCCAGCAGCCAAGAAGCGGGACCCCCCACGAATACGCAGTATTTT.